This record concerns one TCR beta chain sequence. The target of this receptor is not known. One base away there is no much larger clone; base qualities are not given. Libraries were built with the immunoSEQ multiplex PCR assay. In the original analysis: A statistical classification framework was built to diagnose cytomegalovirus status from the catalog of TCR beta chain sequences. TCRdb stores this immuneACCESS table with in-frame sequences only. Part of the clones is absent; in the studies checked, under half of the shortfall reflects unresolved V genes, and no reason is known for the rest. V and J calls plus clone size are reproduced from that table; the DNA served to infer D and trimming. In this sample the table shows more than 130,000 clones, 80% to 90% of which occur a single time. The top ten hold almost 8% of the sample. The data belong to a study of cytomegalovirus exposure and HLA in healthy donors (dated by TCRdb to about 2017). As for the study more broadly: The 650 to 800 repertoires of the first cohort and the roughly 120 validation repertoires were produced on the same platform, according to a later analysis. The study aimed to test whether cataloging public T cell receptors could reveal signatures of past pathogen exposure. Along with the approximately 650-subject first cohort, a separate validation cohort of about 110 different subjects was used. To predict cytomegalovirus infection status, the study brought together high-throughput TCR immunosequencing, statistical association of individual TCRs with disease status, and machine learning.

General study outcomes and caveats: It was suggested by the authors that the approach could potentially be generalized to other disease states and immunological phenotypes. A later analysis had no HLA typing for the validation cohort, so co-occurrence there was scored across all 110 or so repertoires. The study listed over 150 TCR beta chains as associated with cytomegalovirus. A later analysis found that TCRs clustered in the first cohort also tended to co-occur in the 130 or so validation repertoires, with 90% to 95% of cluster scores above 0. Most TCR sequences were seen in very few donors, while some public TCRs were found in many individuals. In vitro tests confirmed that a few of the cytomegalovirus-associated TCR beta chains recognize cytomegalovirus antigens. The classifier was reported to diagnose cytomegalovirus status with high specificity and sensitivity in both the original and validation cohorts.

The donors belonged to the validation cohort of over a hundred subjects, which was separate from the approximately 700-subject first cohort. The source material was PBMCs. The clonotype comes from a woman in her late teens or twenties in good health and CMV-seropositive.

Read as DNA, the sequence is TGTGCCAGCAGCCAAGTCTCGGGCCAGCGGTCTAACTATGGCTACACCTTC. It translates to CASSQVSGQRSNYGYTF. This chain is built from TRBV21-1 and TRBJ1-2. TRBV21-1 is labeled a pseudogene. Taken from cysteine to phenylalanine, the CDR3 has 17 residues. Of all the DNA, just the CDR3 is kept, 51 bases in frame from base 1.